The 16 T cell receptor beta chains presented below share a single source sample, sequenced in a study of blood T cell repertoires in COVID-19. TCRdb's table, derived via immunoSEQ multiplex PCR, lists solely in-frame clones and lacks some. The sample lists 250,000 to 300,000 clones; approximately 91% were seen once. Sequenced input: PBMCs or T cells enriched from blood (not recorded which). These receptors were taken from a woman between 40 and 55 years old with acute COVID-19.

This clone turned up a few times. J is TRBJ1-2 and V is TRBV7-9; D perhaps matches TRBD1 (6 bases). The CDR3 runs to 14 residues. The ends were cut back, 1 base at V and 7 bases at J, with 13 bases in the middle. Germline V gene data show CDR1 as SEHNR and CDR2 as FQNEAQ (reference sequence). The CDR3 here is CASSLEVGTSGYTF. The CDR3 coding sequence is TGTGCCAGCAGCTTAGAAGTAGGGACAAGTGGCTACACCTTC.

The chain couples TRBV6-2 or TRBV6-3 to TRBJ1-5; 8 bases are shared with TRBD1. The germline CDR1 and CDR2 sequences are MNHEY and SVGEGT. This CDR3 region has 18 residues. The J segment lost 0 bases and the V segment lost 1 base, leaving 8 bases of the junction unmatched. CDR3 coding DNA: TGTGCCAGCAGTTACTTCCCGGGACAGGCCTATAGCAATCAGCCCCAGCATTTT. Translating gives CASSYFPGQAYSNQPQHF.

In nucleotides, the CDR3 is TGTGCCAGCAGTGAAGGGGGGGGTACTGAAGCTTTCTTT. Amino acid sequence: CASSEGGGTEAFF. The rearrangement links TRBV2 to TRBJ1-1; TRBD1 might be the D (5 bases). Trimming removed 1 base at V and 5 bases at J, with 8 bases between. Germline assignment: CDR1 SNHLY and CDR2 FYNNEI. This CDR3 spans 13 amino acids. The variable domain in full, with the rest retrieved from reference TRBV2 and TRBJ1-1, is EPEVTQTPSHQVTQMGQEVILRCVPISNHLYFYWYRQILGQKVEFLVSFYNNEISEKSEIFDDQFSVERPDGSNFTLKIRSTKLEDSAMYFCASSEGGGTEAFFGQGTRLTVV.

The chain employs TRBV29-1 and TRBJ2-1; TRBD1 or TRBD2 may be the D gene (6 bases each). The CDR3 runs 11 residues. V lost 7 bases, J lost 6 bases, and 10 bases lay in between. Germline V gene lookup returns CDR1 SQVTM and CDR2 ANQGSEA. For the CDR3, the DNA is TGCAGCGGGGGGCGGGGCAATGAGCAGTTCTTC. Its protein product is CSGGRGNEQFF.

The gene calls are TRBV12-3 or TRBV12-4 and TRBJ2-7; D unclear. The CDR3 has 12 amino acids. The V and J ends lost 3 bases and 2 bases respectively, with 5 bases between them. CDR3 residues: CASSFDTYEQYF. CDR3 coding DNA: TGTGCCAGCAGTTTCGACACCTACGAGCAGTACTTC.

The J gene is TRBJ2-1, the V gene TRBV3-1 (or the pseudogene TRBV3-2), with 10 nucleotides matching TRBD1. Trimming removed 5 bases from V and 6 bases from J; junction bases left unmatched: 4. CDR1 and CDR2 (germline): LGHDT, YNNKEL (reference sequence). The CDR3 sequence is 14 residues long. The CDR3 spells CASSLRTGGNEQFF. CDR3 in DNA: TGTGCCAGCAGCTTACGGACAGGGGGCAATGAGCAGTTCTTC.

The chain uses TRBV5-1 and TRBJ1-4, with a possible D match to TRBD1 (5 bases). V was shortened by 4 bases and J by 1 base, with 17 bases between the two germline ends. Germline V gives CDR1 SGHRS, CDR2 YFSETQ. There are 17 residues in the CDR3. CDR3 protein: CASSPVGGHGTNEKLFF. DNA of the CDR3: TGCGCCAGCAGCCCCGTGGGGGGTCACGGAACTAATGAAAAACTGTTTTTT.

This chain's CDR3 is CASSPLGYEQYF. CDR3 in DNA: TGTGCCAGCTCACCGCTCGGCTACGAGCAGTACTTC. V is TRBV18 and J is TRBJ2-7; D not resolved. V was pared by 3 bases and J by 3 bases, with 6 bases between. From germline, CDR1 is KGHSH and CDR2 LQKENI. The CDR3 spans 12 residues.

The chain couples TRBV4-3 to TRBJ2-1; the D gene is possibly TRBD2 (6 bases). Between the trimmed V and J ends, which lost 0 bases and 0 bases, there was a span of 15 bases. CDR1 and CDR2 (germline): LGHNA, YSLEER. There are 18 residues in the CDR3. The DNA for the CDR3 is TGCGCCAGCAGCCAAGATCGACCGGGAGCGAGCTCCTACAATGAGCAGTTCTTC. Its translation is CASSQDRPGASSYNEQFF.

The chain combines TRBV5-1 with TRBJ1-3; 8 bases map to TRBD1. Germline-derived CDR1 and CDR2 are SGHRS and YFSETQ. CDR3 size: 15 residues. With V trimmed by 4 bases and J by 4 bases, 7 bases remained unmatched. CDR3 DNA sequence: TGCGCCAGCAGCCGAGACAGGGGTCGCGGAAACACCATATATTTT. Its translation is CASSRDRGRGNTIYF.

This sequence joins TRBV18 and TRBJ1-5, with D possibly TRBD1 on 6 matching bases. V was pared by 10 bases and J by 3 bases, with 13 bases between. The CDR3 runs 13 residues. Germline assignment: CDR1 KGHSH and CDR2 LQKENI. CDR3 coding DNA: TGTGCCACTACGGGGGGCCTCAATCAGCCCCAGCATTTT. Translated: CATTGGLNQPQHF.

The CDR3 protein is CASSPRPGDYGYTF. In DNA form, the CDR3 reads TGTGCCAGCAGCCCCCGTCCGGGAGACTATGGCTACACCTTC. V and J are TRBV9 and TRBJ1-2, with D unclear. The V end lost 4 bases, the J end lost 3 bases, and 13 bases lay between the germline ends. The CDR3 loop spans 14 amino acids. Per germline, CDR1 SGDLS and CDR2 YYNGEE.

The chain carries TRBV11-3 and TRBJ1-4, with 9 positions matching TRBD1. Germline CDR1 and CDR2: SGHNT and YENEEA. The ends lost 1 base at V and 8 bases at J; junction bases unmatched: 5. This CDR3 has 15 amino acids. The chain's CDR3 is CASSLGTGASEKLFF. CDR3 DNA sequence: TGTGCCAGCAGCTTAGGGACAGGGGCAAGCGAAAAACTGTTTTTT.

V is TRBV27 and J is TRBJ2-2, with 7 bases aligning to TRBD2. Germline V gives CDR1 MNHEY, CDR2 SMNVEV (reference sequence). V trimming: 8 bases; J trimming: 0 bases; junction bases outside the gene matches: 12. The CDR3 has 17 residues. The CDR3 nucleotides read TGTGCCAGCTTACCATGGGGGGGGAGAACGAACACCGGGGAGCTGTTTTTT. Encoded protein: CASLPWGGRTNTGELFF.

This clone has just one count. The chain couples TRBV19 to TRBJ1-1; tentatively, D is TRBD1 (5 bases). Between the trimmed V and J ends, which lost 7 bases and 5 bases, there was a span of 14 bases. The CDR3 has 13 residues. Germline CDR1 and CDR2: LNHDA and SQIVND (reference sequence). CDR3 in amino acids: CASTPWGGTEAFF. CDR3 DNA: TGTGCCAGTACCCCTTGGGGGGGAACTGAAGCTTTCTTT.

The chain uses TRBV7-2 and TRBJ1-2; possibly TRBD1 for D (6 bases). Between the trimmed V and J ends, which lost 2 bases and 3 bases, there was a span of 10 bases. Germline loops: CDR1 SGHTA, CDR2 FQGNSA. This CDR3 region has 14 residues. The CDR3 region is CASSLRAGDYGYTF. The CDR3, as DNA: TGTGCCAGCAGCTTAAGGGCAGGGGACTATGGCTACACCTTC.